The 22 T cell receptor beta chains below were found in one sample sequenced in a study of Graves' ophthalmopathy and Graves' hyperthyroidism. The authors amplified TCR beta CDR3 regions, and they did so from RNA transcripts for repertoire sequencing. A first-round RT-PCR used HTBI primers, followed by a second-round multiplex PCR. TCRdb reanalysed the multiplex PCR reads using MiXCR and keeps one entry per CDR3 protein. This table has some 750,000 distinct CDR3 sequences, 40% appearing once. The sequenced material came from peripheral blood. The receptor source for this set is an adult man with Graves' ophthalmopathy.

This clonotype was recorded only once. This chain uses TRBV15 with TRBJ2-2, with TRBD1 identical over 12 bases. This CDR3 is 19 amino acids long. The J segment lost 4 bases and the V segment lost 0 bases, leaving 9 bases of the junction unmatched. Germline V lookup: CDR1 LNHNV, CDR2 YYDKDF (reference sequence). The CDR3: CATSRDGTGGALVTGELFF. Here the CDR3 DNA reads TGTGCCACCAGCAGAGATGGGACAGGGGGCGCGTTGGTCACCGGGGAGCTGTTTTTT.

As regards this clonotype: A read error may produce the germline difference seen at one junction end. This chain connects TRBV11-1 to TRBJ1-2; 10 bases line up with TRBD1. The CDR3 totals 15 residues. Looked up from germline, CDR1 is SGHAT and CDR2 is FQDESV (reference sequence). Here the CDR3 reads CASSLWTGGTGGYTF. The CDR3 DNA follows: TGCGCCAGCAGCCTCTGGACAGGGGGTACTGGTGGCTACACCTTC.

The chain is built from TRBV2 and TRBJ2-7; 8 nucleotides line up with TRBD1. Per the germline V gene, CDR1 is SNHLY and CDR2 is FYNNEI. Germline trimming cut 6 bases from V and 1 base from J; bases unmatched to any gene: 8. The CDR3 contains 15 residues. For the CDR3, the DNA is TGTGCCAGCAGCCCCCCGGACAGGGATTCCTACGAGCAGTACTTC. Its protein is CASSPPDRDSYEQYF.

This clonotype has a handful of counts. This chain links TRBV7-2 with TRBJ2-7; D unclear. Germline values: CDR1 SGHTA, CDR2 FQGNSA. V lost 3 bases, J lost 2 bases, and 17 bases lay in between. The CDR3 is made up of 16 amino acids. The CDR3 here is CASSLYLHGGTYEQYV. CDR3 DNA sequence: TGTGCCAGCAGCTTGTATCTCCACGGCGGAACCTACGAGCAGTACGTC.

This clonotype was detected ten times or more. This chain joins TRBV9 and TRBJ2-7; D call uncertain. The CDR3 runs to 13 residues. V was pared by 4 bases and J by 2 bases, with 10 bases between. Per germline, CDR1 SGDLS and CDR2 YYNGEE. The CDR3 nucleotides read TGTGCCAGCAGCCTAGAGGTCACCTACGAGCAGTACTTC. It specifies CASSLEVTYEQYF.

The count of this clonotype is one. The chain carries TRBV25-1 and TRBJ2-2; a possible D gene is TRBD2 (5 bases). CDR1 and CDR2 (germline): MGHDK, SYGVNS. Trimming removed 5 bases at V and 5 bases at J, with 12 bases between. This CDR3 is 14 amino acids long. CDR3 sequence (DNA): TGTGCCAGCAGTTATAGGAGCGGTACCGGGGAGCTGTTTTTT. Translated, it gives CASSYRSGTGELFF.

The chain is built from TRBV9 and TRBJ1-6, with D tentatively TRBD1 (6 bases). Looked up from germline, CDR1 is SGDLS and CDR2 is YYNGEE. Trimming took off 6 bases at V and 6 bases at J, with 13 bases between the two ends. The CDR3 is 14 residues long. In DNA form, the CDR3 reads TGTGCCAGCACCCAGACAGGTGGTAATTCACCCCTCCACTTT. Its translation: CASTQTGGNSPLHF.

This rearrangement joins TRBV5-5 to TRBJ1-6, with unresolved D. This CDR3 is built from 13 residues. Germline CDR1 reads SGHKS; CDR2 reads YYEKEE (reference sequence). V was cut by 4 bases and J by 8 bases, with 10 bases left in between. The CDR3 sequence is CASSLGPDSPLHF. In DNA, the CDR3 is TGTGCCAGCAGCCTTGGGCCCGATTCACCCCTCCACTTT.

This clonotype was observed at least ten times. The chain joins TRBV7-9 to TRBJ1-4, with TRBD1 as a possible D gene (6 bases). The CDR3 extends over 13 amino acids. CDR1 is SEHNR and CDR2 is FQNEAQ in the germline V gene (reference sequence). The V gene lost 5 bases and the J gene lost 11 bases, with 15 bases spanning the gap. CDR3 DNA sequence: TGTGCCAGCAGCCTCAGTTCGGGGGCCAAACTGTTTTTT. Amino acids: CASSLSSGAKLFF.

This clonotype was observed a handful of times. This chain uses TRBV5-1 with TRBJ2-6, with unresolved D. The CDR3 has 15 amino acids. Germline V gene lookup returns CDR1 SGHRS and CDR2 YFSETQ. Deletions cut 1 base from V and 4 bases from J, with 9 bases between. For the CDR3, the DNA is TGCGCCAGCAGCTTGAAGAGCACCGGGGCCAACGTCCTGACTTTC. Its protein product is CASSLKSTGANVLTF.

Only a few counts were recorded for this clonotype. J is TRBJ1-5 and V is TRBV2; D is unresolved. V was pared by 5 bases and J by 0 bases, with 11 bases between. The CDR3 extends over 15 amino acids. Germline lookup yields CDR1 SNHLY and CDR2 FYNNEI. The CDR3 here is CASSYLFDSNQPQHF. In DNA, the CDR3 is TGTGCCAGCAGTTACTTATTCGATAGCAATCAGCCCCAGCATTTT.

The chain couples TRBV6-1 to TRBJ1-2, with D possibly matching TRBD1 (6 bases). Germline V lookup: CDR1 MNHNS, CDR2 SASEGT. The V end was cut by 5 bases, the J end by 6 bases, with 13 bases between. The CDR3 sequence is 13 residues long. The CDR3 loop reads CASSPINRDGYTF. CDR3 coding DNA: TGTGCCAGCAGTCCCATAAACAGGGATGGCTACACCTTC.

The rearrangement uses TRBV5-1 and TRBJ1-4; TRBD1 aligns across 7 bases. Germline CDR1 is SGHRS and CDR2 is YFSETQ. J gave up 13 bases and V 4 bases, and 13 bases lay outside the gene matches. The CDR3 contains 14 residues. The CDR3 loop is CASSVDRVLGGLFF. CDR3 coding DNA: TGCGCCAGCAGCGTTGACAGGGTTCTTGGGGGACTGTTTTTT.

The chain is built from TRBV7-3 and TRBJ2-2; D perhaps matches TRBD1 (6 bases). The CDR3 is 14 residues long. V was clipped by 11 bases and J by 4 bases, with 17 bases between them. Germline V gives CDR1 SGHTA, CDR2 FQGTGA. CDR3 protein: CAWSGQGITGELFF. The CDR3, as DNA: TGTGCCTGGAGTGGTCAGGGGATCACCGGGGAGCTGTTTTTT.

The chain links TRBV30 to TRBJ1-1; D gene ambiguous. The CDR3 is 13 amino acids. The ends were cut back, 5 bases at V and 5 bases at J, with 15 bases in the middle. Germline CDR1 GTSNPN, CDR2 SVGIG (reference sequence). As DNA, the CDR3 is TGTGCCTGGTTAAAGCGGAGGGAAACTGAAGCTTTCTTT. Its translation: CAWLKRRETEAFF.

This clonotype occurred a few times. The chain carries TRBV7-2 and TRBJ2-7; no reliable D call. Trimming cost V 5 bases and J 0 bases, with 11 bases left between them. Germline assignment: CDR1 SGHTA and CDR2 FQGNSA. CDR3 size: 14 residues. CDR3: CASSPMASSYEQYF. The CDR3 DNA follows: TGTGCCAGCAGCCCTATGGCGAGCTCCTACGAGCAGTACTTC. Full variable domain (missing parts from reference TRBV7-2 and TRBJ2-7): GAGVSQSPSNKVTEKGKDVELRCDPISGHTALYWYRQSLGQGLEFLIYFQGNSAPDKSGLPSDRFSAERTGGSVSTLTIQRTQQEDSAVYLCASSPMASSYEQYFGPGTRLTVT.

As to this clonotype: Germline is not matched at one junction end, which may reflect a read error. This rearrangement joins TRBV7-2 to TRBJ1-2; TRBD1 is a possible D gene (5 bases). The CDR3 runs to 13 residues. The germline gives CDR1 SGHTA, CDR2 FQGNSA. The CDR3 DNA is TGCGCCAGCAGACTACGGGGGGAGAATGGCTACACCTTC. Encoded protein: CASRLRGENGYTF.

A few counts support this clonotype. It may be a read error: a sequence one base away is much more abundant. The chain combines TRBV25-1 with TRBJ2-2; the D gene could be TRBD1 or TRBD2 (5 bases each). Germline lookup yields CDR1 MGHDK and CDR2 SYGVNS. The germline V and J ends were trimmed by 2 bases and 4 bases, with 5 bases remaining between them. The length of the CDR3 is 13 residues. Here the CDR3 reads CASSEGTTGELFF. CDR3 in DNA: TGTGCCAGCAGTGAAGGGACCACCGGGGAGCTGTTTTTT.

In its sample, this clonotype was seen many times. CDR3 amino acids: CASIATRGRGDTEAFF. The CDR3 region has the DNA TGTGCCAGTATTGCGACTCGTGGACGGGGGGACACTGAAGCTTTCTTT. J is TRBJ1-1 and V is TRBV19; the D gene is possibly TRBD1 (5 bases). The CDR3 runs to 16 residues. Trimming took off 7 bases at V and 3 bases at J, with 21 bases between the two ends. The germline V gene encodes CDR1 LNHDA and CDR2 SQIVND (reference sequence).

This clonotype was seen a handful of times. This chain connects TRBV9 to TRBJ1-4, with 8 nucleotides matching TRBD1. Per the germline V gene, CDR1 is SGDLS and CDR2 is YYNGEE. The ends lost 3 bases at V and 8 bases at J; junction bases unmatched: 9. This CDR3 is built from 15 residues. This chain's CDR3 is CASSESPGQEEKLFF. In DNA form, the CDR3 reads TGTGCCAGCAGCGAATCTCCGGGACAGGAAGAAAAACTGTTTTTT.

With respect to this clonotype: Germline and junction disagree at one end, which may indicate a read error. This chain connects TRBV10-3 to TRBJ2-7; 8 bases fit TRBD1. The CDR3 totals 15 residues. Germline CDR1 ENHRY, CDR2 SYGVKD. CDR3 bases: TGTGCCAGCAGTTGGACCGGGACAGGAAAATACGAGCAGTACTTC. Amino acids: CASSWTGTGKYEQYF.

This chain uses TRBV20-1 with TRBJ1-2; D is unclear. The CDR3 loop spans 13 amino acids. V lost 1 base to trimming and J lost 5 bases, with 11 bases between them. Germline V gene data show CDR1 as DFQATT and CDR2 as SNEGSKA (reference sequence). In nucleotides, the CDR3 is TGCAGTGCTAGAGGGACGGTGGAGTATGGCTACACCTTC. Its protein is CSARGTVEYGYTF.